This T cell receptor beta chain was documented in a study of cytomegalovirus exposure and HLA in healthy donors. General study results and limits: Some highly shared sequence variants likely arose as a pipeline artifact. Later analysis showed TCR association rates varying by HLA locus, highest for DRB1 and lowest for HLA-C. Follow-up analysis later connected one missense variant in DCLRE1C with trimming of TCR beta V- and J-genes.

The PCR contained 60 Vbeta and 13 Jbeta primers. Authors' data handling: Around 10 million of the about 80 million unique TCR beta chains counted in a later analysis were shared. Method: immunoSEQ multiplex PCR; TCRdb's copy keeps in-frame clones and lacks some. V and J calls and clone size are given by that table; D and trimming were obtained from the DNA. The sample shows about 85,000 clones, roughly three quarters of them seen only once. The length of the CDR3 is 20 residues. Losses at the gene ends were 5 bases for V and 4 bases for J; bases not matched to a gene: 23. CDR1 and CDR2 from the germline V gene are MNHEY and SMNVEV (reference sequence). With regard to this clone: Its specificity is unknown.

The V call is TRBV27, the J call TRBJ2-5; 9 nucleotides line up with TRBD2. Source material: PBMCs. The source of this sequence is a woman in her fifties or sixties in good health and CMV-seropositive. The CDR3 is CASSPQGLAKYKAPGETQYF. CDR3 DNA sequence: TGTGCCAGCAGTCCCCAGGGACTAGCTAAATATAAAGCCCCAGGAGAGACCCAGTACTTC.